This is a list of T cell receptor beta chains from one sample in a study of radiotherapy plus CTLA-4 blockade in lung cancer. This table comes from immunoSEQ multiplex PCR, and its TCRdb copy is limited to in-frame clones, with some not included. Among roughly 90,000 clones, 78% were seen once, and the ten largest hold approximately 3.9%. This specimen consisted of peripheral blood, obtained from a patient treated with radiotherapy plus ipilimumab. These receptors came from a human donor with non-small cell lung cancer who had a partial response to radiotherapy plus ipilimumab. Some clones in this sample may be carry-over from other donors' samples. CDR3s include the opening cysteine and the closing phenylalanine or tryptophan. Fields, in order: D gene, V gene, J gene, clone size, CDR3 protein, CDR3 DNA. A D gene is named only where the DNA matches it firmly. Only part of the rows carry a size: once, few, many, or a class if the clone is expanded.

TRBD2,TRBV9,TRBJ2-2,once,CASSGGSGGPFTGELFF,TGTGCCAGCAGCGGGGGAAGCGGGGGACCGTTCACCGGGGAGCTGTTTTTT
TRBD1,TRBV11-2,TRBJ1-1,-,CASSSTGVATEAFF,TGTGCCAGCAGCTCGACAGGGGTGGCCACTGAAGCTTTCTTT
-,TRBV4-1,TRBJ1-2,-,CASSPTGRLGYGYTF,TGCGCCAGCAGCCCCACAGGGAGATTGGGCTATGGCTACACCTTC
TRBD1,TRBV6-5,TRBJ1-2,-,CASSEGSGGYGYTF,TGTGCCAGCAGTGAGGGTTCAGGGGGCTATGGCTACACCTTC
-,TRBV19,TRBJ1-4,-,CASSISLTVNEKLFF,TGTGCCAGTAGTATTTCTTTGACAGTTAATGAAAAACTGTTTTTT
-,TRBV18,TRBJ1-6,-,CASSPGLGHSPLHF,TGTGCCAGCTCACCCGGGCTGGGGCATTCACCCCTCCACTTT
-,TRBV28,TRBJ2-4,few,CASSGLLNIQYF,TGTGCCAGCAGCGGACTACTTAACATTCAGTACTTC
TRBD1,TRBV5-1,TRBJ1-4,-,CASSLALGTGVEKLFF,TGCGCCAGCAGCTTGGCATTGGGGACAGGGGTTGAAAAACTGTTTTTT
TRBD1,TRBV2,TRBJ2-6,-,CASSGQGTSSGANVLTF,TGTGCCAGCAGCGGACAGGGGACATCCTCTGGGGCCAACGTCCTGACTTTC
-,TRBV7-8,TRBJ1-5,-,CASSLVISGQLYSNQPQHF,TGTGCCAGCAGCTTAGTTATCTCGGGACAACTGTATAGCAATCAGCCCCAGCATTTT